Listed below are T cell receptor beta chains from one sample, sequenced in a study of blood T cell repertoires in COVID-19. Some clones are missing from TCRdb's copy, which holds only in-frame ones; the method was immunoSEQ multiplex PCR. This sample has around 260,000 clones, with roughly 83% found just once. Sequencing was done on a sample of peripheral blood. Receptors were obtained from a man aged 55 to 69 who had recovered from COVID-19. Both conserved end residues are trimmed from each CDR3. A D gene is named only where the DNA matches it firmly.

v_call d_call cdr3_aa
TRBV11-2 - ASSLSGGAFYEQY
TRBV6-6 - ASSYSRGKIHQPQH
TRBV29-1 - SVKQGHYEQY
TRBV28 TRBD2 ASKPNPIYTGGAGELF
TRBV9 TRBD2 ASSVYRGLAGAVADTQY
TRBV28 TRBD2 ASSLFSGGWSGELF
TRBV5-1 TRBD1 ASSPDRGRVNEQF
TRBV11-2 - ASSYSGQAGNNSPLH
TRBV3-1/TRBV3-2 TRBD1 ASSHPQGGNGYT
TRBV5-4 TRBD2 ASSAGLAGVITPEQY
TRBV7-9 - ASSLDGKRHNEQF
TRBV5-6 TRBD1 ASSRTGGKVSNQPQH
TRBV3-1/TRBV3-2 - ASSPSLSYEQY
TRBV27 - ASSPGFGYEQY
TRBV19 - ASSIIGSGRNEQF
TRBV5-1 - ASTPQGSDTQY
TRBV12-5 TRBD2 ASSGGSDTQY
TRBV5-1 - ASSLGGTGELF
TRBV5-1 - ASSLESGDYGYT
TRBV7-2 TRBD2 ASSFEAGTYNEQF
TRBV19 - ASSIRQGSREQY
TRBV28 - ASSSSQPPASYEQY
TRBV11-2 - ASSLTGPSGSGYT
TRBV20-1 - SASGSLTETQY